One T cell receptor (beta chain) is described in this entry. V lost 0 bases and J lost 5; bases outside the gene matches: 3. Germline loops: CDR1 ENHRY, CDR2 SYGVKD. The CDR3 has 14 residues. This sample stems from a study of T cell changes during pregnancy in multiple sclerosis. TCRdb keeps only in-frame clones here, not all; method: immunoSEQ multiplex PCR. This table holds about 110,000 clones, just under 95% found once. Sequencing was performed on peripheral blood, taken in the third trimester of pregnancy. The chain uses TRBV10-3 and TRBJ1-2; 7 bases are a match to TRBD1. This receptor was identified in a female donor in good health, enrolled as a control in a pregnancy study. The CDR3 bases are TGTGCCATCAGTGAGTCCAGGGGGGAATATGGCTACACCTTC. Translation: CAISESRGEYGYTF.